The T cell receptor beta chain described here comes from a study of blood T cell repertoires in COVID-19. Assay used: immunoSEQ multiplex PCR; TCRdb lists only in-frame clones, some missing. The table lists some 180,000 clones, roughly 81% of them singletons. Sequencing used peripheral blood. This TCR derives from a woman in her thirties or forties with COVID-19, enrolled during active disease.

Here the CDR3 reads CASSLIAGGYFVTQYF. DNA for the CDR3: TGTGCCAGCAGTTTGATAGCGGGAGGATACTTCGTGACCCAGTACTTC. This chain connects TRBV6-5 to TRBJ2-5; TRBD2 agrees at 10 bases. The CDR3 length is 16 residues. Unmatched junction bases numbered 12, after V lost 4 bases and J lost 7 bases. Germline CDR1 is MNHEY and CDR2 is SVGAGI.